This T cell receptor beta chain was profiled in a study of T-cell reconstitution after alpha-beta-depleted transplantation in children. Ten or more counts support this clonotype. It was with unique molecular identifiers that the TCRbeta library was prepared. TCRdb redid the calling of the PCR reads with MiXCR, one entry per CDR3 protein. The data show 180,000 or so distinct CDR3 sequences, with roughly 6% seen just once and about 4.4% held by the top ten. Looked up from germline, CDR1 is LGHDT and CDR2 is YNNKEL (reference sequence). The CDR3 extends over 16 amino acids. Between the trimmed V and J ends, which lost 0 bases and 7 bases, there was a span of 16 bases.

The source is a girl under three years old with combined immunodeficiency, due to receive a stem cell transplant. The chain employs TRBV3-1 and TRBJ2-4; D is perhaps TRBD1 (6 bases). The material was PBMCs, obtained before TCRalphabeta/CD19-depleted stem cell transplant. DNA for the CDR3: TGTGCCAGCAGCCAAGATTTCGGAGACAGGTTCAACATTCAGTACTTC. It specifies CASSQDFGDRFNIQYF.